Presented here are 31 T cell receptor beta chains from one specimen sequenced in a study of cytomegalovirus exposure and HLA in healthy donors. Researchers ran the PCR with 60 Vbeta and 13 Jbeta primers. TCRdb keeps only in-frame clones here, not all; method: immunoSEQ multiplex PCR. Here the sample spans fewer than 85,000 clones, 74% being singletons. Sequencing was carried out using PBMCs. All receptors come from a man between 35 and 55 years old in good health and CMV-seropositive.

To note about this clone: This may stem from a read error, because a much larger clone lies one nucleotide away. V usage is TRBV7-6 and J usage is TRBJ2-7, with 11 positions matching TRBD1. The V segment lost 5 bases and the J segment 2 bases; nucleotides outside the gene matches: 2. Germline CDR1 SGHVS, CDR2 FNYEAQ. This CDR3 contains 14 residues. Here the CDR3 reads CASSTGQGAYEQYF. The CDR3 nucleotides are TGTGCCAGCAGCACGGGACAGGGGGCCTACGAGCAGTACTTC.

This clone was counted a few times. The V and J genes are TRBV6-5 and TRBJ1-2; D gene ambiguous. The CDR3 covers 14 residues. Germline loops: CDR1 MNHEY, CDR2 SVGAGI. Deletions cut 0 bases from V and 4 bases from J, with 9 bases between. For the CDR3, the DNA is TGTGCCAGCAGTTACTCGCCTCAGGTCTATGGCTACACCTTC. Translation: CASSYSPQVYGYTF.

This clone occurred a few times. V usage is TRBV11-2 and J usage is TRBJ2-7, with D perhaps TRBD1 (6 bases). V was cut by 3 bases and J by 0 bases, with 9 bases left in between. This CDR3 is 14 amino acids long. Germline-derived CDR1 and CDR2 are SGHAT and FQNNGV. This chain's CDR3 is CASSLGQSSYEQYF. The CDR3 DNA reads TGTGCCAGCAGCTTGGGACAAAGCTCCTACGAGCAGTACTTC. The full variable domain, in which reference TRBV11-2 and TRBJ2-7 provide the parts outside the CDR3, is EAGVAQSPRYKIIEKRQSVAFWCNPISGHATLYWYQQILGQGPKLLIQFQNNGVVDDSQLPKDRFSAERLKGVDSTLKIQPAKLEDSAVYLCASSLGQSSYEQYFGPGTRLTVT.

The chain links TRBV9 to TRBJ2-3; D may be TRBD2 (6 bases). The CDR3 extends over 16 amino acids. Trimming removed 0 bases at V and 0 bases at J, with 11 bases between. Germline V CDR1 and CDR2: SGDLS, YYNGEE. CDR3 coding DNA: TGTGCCAGCAGCGTAGAGGTAGCGGATAGCACAGATACGCAGTATTTT. Protein sequence: CASSVEVADSTDTQYF.

This clone was seen a few times. This chain connects TRBV7-6 to TRBJ2-1, with 14 bases lining up with TRBD2. Germline V gene sequence: CDR1 SGHVS, CDR2 FNYEAQ. There are 15 residues in the CDR3. V lost 5 bases and J lost 8; bases outside the gene matches: 5. The DNA of the CDR3 is TGTGCCAGCAGCCCCGGGACTAGCGGGAGCGATGAGCAGTTCTTC. Translated: CASSPGTSGSDEQFF.

This clone has a handful of counts. The V gene is TRBV5-6, the J gene TRBJ1-3; D not certain. V shed 5 bases and J shed 5 bases, with 14 bases lying between them. CDR3 length: 14 residues. Germline V gene sequence: CDR1 SGHDT, CDR2 YYEEEE. DNA of the CDR3: TGTGCCAGCAGGTCGTCGGGTTTGAGAAACACCATATATTTT. Translating gives CASRSSGLRNTIYF.

A single count supports this clone. The J gene is TRBJ2-1, the V gene TRBV2; D perhaps matches TRBD2 (7 bases). Germline V gene data show CDR1 as SNHLY and CDR2 as FYNNEI. The CDR3 has 14 amino acids. Trimming stripped 11 bases from V and 7 bases from J, with 21 bases between. The CDR3 here is CAGRSGGKWNEQFF. Written as DNA, the CDR3 is TGTGCCGGTAGATCGGGGGGCAAGTGGAATGAGCAGTTCTTC.

The sample holds a few counts of this clone. The genes are TRBV4-1 and TRBJ2-7, with D maybe TRBD2 (5 bases). The CDR3 contains 15 residues. Germline V gene lookup returns CDR1 MGHRA and CDR2 YSYEKL. V was clipped by 4 bases and J by 0 bases, with 13 bases between them. As DNA, the CDR3 is TGCGCCAGCAGCCCACAAGAGGGCGGCTCCTACGAGCAGTACTTC. The encoded protein is CASSPQEGGSYEQYF.

CDR3 DNA: TGTGCCAGCAGTTTATCAGGGGATCAGCCCCAGCATTTT. This codes for CASSLSGDQPQHF. This chain uses TRBV27 with TRBJ1-5; D perhaps matches TRBD1 (5 bases). V shed 0 bases and J shed 5 bases, with 5 bases lying between them. The CDR3 is 13 residues long. Germline V lookup: CDR1 MNHEY, CDR2 SMNVEV (reference sequence).

The table lists this clone with a count of one. The chain links TRBV11-2 to TRBJ1-2, with 7 bases that match TRBD1. The CDR3 contains 15 residues. Germline-derived CDR1 and CDR2 are SGHAT and FQNNGV. J was trimmed by 8 bases and V by 4 bases; bases with no gene match: 13. CDR3 nucleotide sequence: TGTGCCAGCAGCTCTAAGACAGGAGGGGGCGGGGGCTACACCTTC. Translation gives CASSSKTGGGGGYTF.

The rearrangement uses TRBV28 and TRBJ1-1, with unresolved D. Trimming pared 6 bases from V and 5 bases from J, leaving 16 bases between. The CDR3 is 14 residues long. Germline V gives CDR1 MDHEN, CDR2 SYDVKM. The CDR3 here is CASSLDAPGTEAFF. The CDR3 coding sequence is TGTGCCAGCAGCTTGGACGCCCCGGGGACTGAAGCTTTCTTT.

This clone appeared a few times. CDR3 loop: CASSPAGGRYNEQFF. CDR3 in DNA: TGTGCCAGTAGCCCAGCGGGGGGCCGCTACAATGAGCAGTTCTTC. V is TRBV19 and J is TRBJ2-1; 9 bases fit TRBD2. In germline, CDR1 is LNHDA, CDR2 SQIVND (reference sequence). The V segment lost 6 bases and the J segment 3 bases; nucleotides outside the gene matches: 6. The CDR3 extends over 15 amino acids.

The V call is TRBV15, the J call TRBJ2-2; 7 bases match TRBD1. Looked up from germline, CDR1 is LNHNV and CDR2 is YYDKDF (reference sequence). The V gene end was trimmed by 0 bases and the J gene end by 2 bases; junction bases not matched to a gene: 6. The CDR3 runs to 17 residues. CDR3 DNA: TGTGCCACCAGCAGAGATCCGGCAGGGGGTAACACCGGGGAGCTGTTTTTT. This codes for CATSRDPAGGNTGELFF.

In this sample, this clone turned up once. The rearrangement links TRBV7-2 to TRBJ1-2, with 9 bases matching TRBD1. V lost 4 bases, J lost 0 bases, and 6 bases stayed unmatched. The CDR3 sequence is 16 residues long. In germline, CDR1 is SGHTA, CDR2 FQGNSA. The CDR3 bases are TGTGCCAGCAGCTACGGGGGACAGGGTGCTAACTATGGCTACACCTTC. It is translated as CASSYGGQGANYGYTF.

The chain combines TRBV7-2 with TRBJ2-7, with 8 positions matching TRBD1. Germline loops: CDR1 SGHTA, CDR2 FQGNSA. Trimming at V came to 1 base and at J to 4 bases, leaving 12 bases not matched to a gene. This CDR3 contains 17 residues. Here the CDR3 reads CASSLVGLRTGSYEQYF. The CDR3 nucleotides read TGTGCCAGCAGCTTAGTCGGACTCAGGACAGGGTCGTACGAGCAGTACTTC.

V usage is TRBV10-1 and J usage is TRBJ2-2, with D possibly matching TRBD1 (7 bases). CDR1 and CDR2 (germline): WNHNN, SYGVQD (reference sequence). V lost 4 bases, J lost 7 bases, and 13 bases lay in between. CDR3 length: 14 amino acids. For the CDR3, the DNA is TGCGCCAGCAGTGCGAACCAGGGGGGCGGGGAGCTGTTTTTT. Translating gives CASSANQGGGELFF.

This clone has a single count. The chain joins TRBV10-3 to TRBJ2-7, with TRBD1 matching 11 bases. J gave up 5 bases and V 3 bases, and 3 bases lay outside the gene matches. CDR3 length equals 14 residues. CDR1 is ENHRY and CDR2 is SYGVKD in the germline V gene. CDR3 amino acids: CAISDRGQGDEQYF. CDR3 bases: TGTGCCATCAGTGATAGGGGACAGGGGGACGAGCAGTACTTC.

This chain links TRBV29-1 with TRBJ2-1; the match to TRBD2 covers 9 bases. CDR1 and CDR2 from the germline V gene are SQVTM and ANQGSEA. The V and J ends lost 4 bases and 0 bases, in that order; junction bases with no gene match: 4. The CDR3 contains 15 residues. The CDR3 DNA reads as TGCAGCGTTGTGGGCGGGGGGGCCTCCTACAATGAGCAGTTCTTC. This sequence encodes CSVVGGGASYNEQFF.

V and J are TRBV10-1 and TRBJ2-3; a weak D match, TRBD1 (6 bases). CDR3 length: 14 residues. In germline, CDR1 is WNHNN, CDR2 SYGVQD (reference sequence). V was pared by 6 bases and J by 0 bases, with 10 bases between. As DNA, the CDR3 is TGCGCCAGCAGCAGGGGCGGTAGCACAGATACGCAGTATTTT. Its protein is CASSRGGSTDTQYF.

The chain joins TRBV7-8 to TRBJ2-7; 7 bases are a match to TRBD1. This CDR3 is built from 14 residues. Looked up from germline, CDR1 is SGHVS and CDR2 is FQNEAQ. V trimming: 1 base; J trimming: 3 bases; junction bases outside the gene matches: 3. This chain's CDR3 is CASSLGGTDYEQYF. The CDR3 bases are TGTGCCAGCAGCTTAGGAGGGACAGACTACGAGCAGTACTTC.

This clone occurred a few times. This sequence joins TRBV10-3 and TRBJ2-3, with TRBD2 identical over 9 bases. J lost 8 bases, V lost 10 bases, and 16 bases had no gene match. Germline values: CDR1 ENHRY, CDR2 SYGVKD. CDR3 size: 15 residues. CDR3 in DNA: TGTGCCACCCGCGGCGGGGGGGCGACCCTTGGTACGCAGTATTTT. This sequence encodes CATRGGGATLGTQYF.

The chain carries TRBV7-2 and TRBJ2-7; no clear D. CDR1 and CDR2 from the germline V gene are SGHTA and FQGNSA. The V gene lost 5 bases and the J gene lost 3 bases, with 8 bases spanning the gap. The CDR3 has 12 amino acids. The CDR3 bases are TGTGCCAGCAGCCACCCGGGCTACGAGCAGTACTTC. As protein: CASSHPGYEQYF. Supplemented by reference TRBV7-2 and TRBJ2-7, the full variable domain reads GAGVSQSPSNKVTEKGKDVELRCDPISGHTALYWYRQSLGQGLEFLIYFQGNSAPDKSGLPSDRFSAERTGGSVSTLTIQRTQQEDSAVYLCASSHPGYEQYFGPGTRLTVT.

This chain connects TRBV2 to TRBJ2-1, with D unclear. Trimming took off 4 bases at V and 0 bases at J, with 7 bases between the two ends. CDR1 is SNHLY, CDR2 FYNNEI, per germline. The CDR3 loop spans 14 amino acids. CDR3 DNA sequence: TGTGCCAGCAGTGCGCTGAGCTCCTACAATGAGCAGTTCTTC. This gives the protein CASSALSSYNEQFF.

The chain has TRBV28 and TRBJ2-5; 7 bases agree with TRBD2. Trimming removed 5 bases from V and 5 bases from J; junction bases left unmatched: 8. This CDR3 comprises 14 residues. CDR1 and CDR2 from the germline V gene are MDHEN and SYDVKM. The CDR3 region is CASSHIAGHETQYF. As DNA, the CDR3 is TGTGCCAGCAGTCACATAGCGGGTCACGAGACCCAGTACTTC.

As for this clone: Additional DNA sequences in this sample encode the identical CDR3. The V gene is TRBV18, the J gene TRBJ1-5; D gene uncertain. The CDR3 has 13 residues. Germline CDR1 KGHSH, CDR2 LQKENI. With 2 bases removed from V and 5 bases from J, the gap between germline ends came to 7 bases. The CDR3 nucleotides read TGTGCCAGCTCACCAGGGCAGCATCAGCCCCAGCATTTT. Protein sequence: CASSPGQHQPQHF.

The V gene is TRBV30, the J gene TRBJ2-1; D might be TRBD2 (6 bases). The germline V and J ends were trimmed by 3 bases and 5 bases, with 17 bases remaining between them. The CDR3 spans 15 residues. CDR1 GTSNPN and CDR2 SVGIG come from the germline V gene (reference sequence). The CDR3 here is CAWRTEGSSNNEQFF. The CDR3 region has the DNA TGTGCCTGGAGAACGGAGGGGTCTTCTAACAATGAGCAGTTCTTC.

The chain has TRBV6-5 and TRBJ2-7; TRBD1 matches 7 bases. The CDR3 spans 14 residues. Germline lookup yields CDR1 MNHEY and CDR2 SVGAGI. V gave up 6 bases and J gave up 3 bases; unmatched junction bases: 8. DNA for the CDR3: TGTGCCAGCAGCTATGCCAGGGGGTACTACGAGCAGTACTTC. This codes for CASSYARGYYEQYF.

The gene calls are TRBV4-1 and TRBJ1-6; 7 nucleotides line up with TRBD1. The CDR3 consists of 15 residues. Germline V gene data show CDR1 as MGHRA and CDR2 as YSYEKL. The trim removed 2 bases at V and 9 bases at J, leaving 7 bases unmatched. CDR3 residues: CASSQPDREFSPLHF. The CDR3, as DNA: TGCGCCAGCAGCCAACCAGACAGGGAGTTTTCACCCCTCCACTTT.

J is TRBJ1-6 and V is TRBV5-1, with D tentatively TRBD1 (5 bases). The V gene's germline CDR1 is SGHRS and CDR2 YFSETQ. The CDR3 is 13 residues long. V was clipped by 9 bases and J by 7 bases, with 14 bases between them. CDR3 nucleotides: TGCGCCACGCGGGAGGGGCCAAATTCACCCCTCCACTTT. Amino acid sequence: CATREGPNSPLHF.

CDR3 nucleotides: TGTGCCAGCAGTGAAGCGGTGGCTAGCGGGAGGTACGAGCAGTACTTC. This gives the protein CASSEAVASGRYEQYF. V and J are TRBV2 and TRBJ2-7, with 11 bases lining up with TRBD2. The V segment lost 0 bases and the J segment 4 bases; nucleotides outside the gene matches: 5. From germline, CDR1 is SNHLY and CDR2 FYNNEI. The CDR3 consists of 16 residues.

Regarding this clone: Its ends do not fully match the called genes, so a read error is possible. The rearrangement uses TRBV6-5 and TRBJ1-3; unclear D gene. CDR1 MNHEY and CDR2 SVGAGI come from the germline V gene. This CDR3 is built from 13 residues. The CDR3 nucleotides read TGTGCCAGCAGCCGCTCGGCAGGAAACACCATACATTTT. Translated: CASSRSAGNTIHF.